These 28 T cell receptor beta chains were sequenced from one sample in a study of shared clonotypes between healthy human individuals. Using immunoSEQ multiplex PCR, the repertoire was profiled, and TCRdb retains in-frame clones only, with some absent. The sample consists of 2 million to 2.5 million clones, roughly 95% of them appearing once. Source material: naive CD4+ T cells sorted from blood. Noted subset: CD45RA+ positively selected. Receptors originate from a man between 18 and 29 years old in good health.

This clone has just one count. The chain carries TRBV7-9 and TRBJ2-5, with 9 bases that match TRBD2. Germline trimming cut 6 bases from V and 1 base from J; bases unmatched to any gene: 6. There are 15 residues in the CDR3. CDR1 is SEHNR, CDR2 FQNEAQ, per germline (reference sequence). This chain's CDR3 is CASRRTSAVQETQYF. The DNA of the CDR3 is TGTGCCAGCAGGCGGACTAGCGCCGTCCAAGAGACCCAGTACTTC.

The V and J genes are TRBV25-1 and TRBJ1-1, with unresolved D. The CDR3 consists of 13 residues. Trimming removed 4 bases from V and 2 bases from J, with 8 bases in between. CDR1 and CDR2 from the germline V gene are MGHDK and SYGVNS. The CDR3 protein is CASSAEPNTEAFF. The DNA of the CDR3 is TGTGCCAGCAGTGCTGAACCAAACACTGAAGCTTTCTTT.

This chain uses TRBV11-3 with TRBJ2-7; 10 bases line up with TRBD2. CDR3 size: 15 residues. The germline gives CDR1 SGHNT, CDR2 YENEEA. V lost 5 bases to trimming and J lost 2 bases; unmatched junction nucleotides: 6. CDR3 in amino acids: CASSRLAGETYEQYF. In DNA, the CDR3 is TGTGCCAGCAGCCGTCTAGCGGGGGAGACCTACGAGCAGTACTTC.

In regard to this clone: An end of the junction differs from the germline gene, which may be a read error. This chain connects TRBV28 to TRBJ2-7, with D unclear. Germline V gives CDR1 MDHEN, CDR2 SYDVKM. The CDR3 loop spans 11 amino acids. The CDR3 DNA follows: TGTGCCAACAGTTTAGAGCCTCAGCAGTACTTC. This gives the protein CANSLEPQQYF.

The V gene is TRBV5-1, the J gene TRBJ2-3; D unclear. Germline V lookup: CDR1 SGHRS, CDR2 YFSETQ. The CDR3 loop spans 15 amino acids. V lost 2 bases and J 4 bases, leaving 14 bases between the germline ends. DNA for the CDR3: TGCGCCAGCAGCTTCGAGCGTCCCGTGTCAGATACGCAGTATTTT. Translating it yields CASSFERPVSDTQYF.

On this clone: The junction differs from germline at one of its ends, possibly a read error. This sequence joins TRBV7-7 and TRBJ2-1; possibly TRBD1 for D (5 bases). The CDR3 is 17 amino acids. CDR1 and CDR2 (germline): SSHAT, FNYEAQ (reference sequence). CDR3 amino acids: CASSLRTDRTSYNEQFF. The CDR3 DNA reads as TGTGCTAGCAGCTTGAGGACGGACCGGACATCTTACAATGAGCAGTTCTTC.

With regard to this clone: This sample includes further DNA sequences coding for the same CDR3. V gene TRBV19 combines with J gene TRBJ2-7; D gene ambiguous. Germline V gene data show CDR1 as LNHDA and CDR2 as SQIVND (reference sequence). The CDR3 extends over 13 amino acids. V shed 1 base and J shed 4 bases, with 8 bases lying between them. As DNA, the CDR3 is TGTGCCAGTAGTATAGGAGGCGGTTACGAGCAGTACTTC. This codes for CASSIGGGYEQYF.

The chain recombines TRBV6-6 with TRBJ1-3; D unresolved. The germline V gene encodes CDR1 MNHNY and CDR2 SVGAGI (reference sequence). The CDR3 contains 15 residues. Trimming stripped 4 bases from V and 3 bases from J, with 13 bases between. CDR3 sequence: CASSSSAGLGNTIYF. The DNA of the CDR3 is TGTGCCAGCAGTTCCTCCGCAGGTCTTGGAAACACCATATATTTT.

The chain links TRBV10-1 to TRBJ2-7; TRBD1 matches 8 bases. The CDR3 spans 15 residues. V gave up 4 bases and J gave up 4 bases; unmatched junction bases: 9. CDR1 and CDR2 from the germline V gene are WNHNN and SYGVQD (reference sequence). CDR3 coding DNA: TGCGCCAGCAGTGGTTCAGGACAGGGACGATACGAGCAGTACTTC. Its protein product is CASSGSGQGRYEQYF.

This chain joins TRBV30 and TRBJ2-5; 10 nucleotides align to TRBD2. The CDR3 contains 17 residues. Germline values: CDR1 GTSNPN, CDR2 SVGIG (reference sequence). V dropped 0 bases and J dropped 1; count of bases not matched to a gene: 8. The CDR3: CAWSVIRTSGSQETQYF. CDR3 sequence (DNA): TGTGCCTGGAGTGTTATCAGGACTAGCGGATCCCAAGAGACCCAGTACTTC.

As regards this clone: This sample also contains other DNA sequences that code for the same CDR3. The chain recombines TRBV10-3 with TRBJ2-1; TRBD2 aligns across 8 bases. The trim removed 4 bases at V and 0 bases at J, leaving 5 bases unmatched. CDR1 and CDR2 (germline): ENHRY, SYGVKD. The length of the CDR3 is 16 residues. CDR3 nucleotides: TGTGCCATCAGTGGATCGGGGGGGAGCTCCTACAATGAGCAGTTCTTC. Translated: CAISGSGGSSYNEQFF.

The chain links TRBV6-1 to TRBJ2-3, with a tentative D call TRBD2 (6 bases). Germline V gene data show CDR1 as MNHNS and CDR2 as SASEGT. This CDR3 is 15 amino acids long. V was trimmed by 4 bases and J by 1 base, leaving 12 bases between them. CDR3: CASSAGLFGTDTQYF. CDR3 DNA: TGTGCCAGCAGTGCGGGACTGTTCGGCACAGATACGCAGTATTTT.

This chain joins TRBV2 and TRBJ1-1, with 7 bases lining up with TRBD1. This CDR3 has 14 residues. With 5 bases clipped from V and 7 bases from J, the junction kept 10 bases outside the gene matches. Germline V gene data show CDR1 as SNHLY and CDR2 as FYNNEI. The CDR3 bases are TGTGCCAGCAGTCCCCTGAGGACAGGCCGTGAAGCTTTCTTT. Amino acids: CASSPLRTGREAFF.

This clone has a single count. The chain carries TRBV10-3 and TRBJ1-6, with unresolved D. The length of the CDR3 is 14 residues. V gave up 3 bases and J gave up 7 bases, with 10 bases separating them. Germline V gene sequence: CDR1 ENHRY, CDR2 SYGVKD. CDR3 DNA sequence: TGTGCCATCAGTGATCGAACGCGAAATTCACCCCTCCACTTT. Residues: CAISDRTRNSPLHF.

The genes are TRBV6-6 and TRBJ2-7, with TRBD1 matching over 7 bases. V lost 4 bases and J lost 7; bases outside the gene matches: 13. This CDR3 spans 15 amino acids. Germline V gene data show CDR1 as MNHNY and CDR2 as SVGAGI (reference sequence). The CDR3 DNA reads as TGTGCCAGCAGTTTACACAGGGGCCTAGGGGGTGAGCAGTACTTC. It specifies CASSLHRGLGGEQYF.

This chain joins TRBV5-1 and TRBJ1-2, with 8 bases aligning to TRBD1. V lost 3 bases to trimming and J lost 7 bases; unmatched junction nucleotides: 5. From germline, CDR1 is SGHRS and CDR2 YFSETQ. The CDR3 is 13 amino acids. The CDR3, as DNA: TGCGCCAGCAGCTCTGGCAGGGGGCTTGGCTACACCTTC. This codes for CASSSGRGLGYTF.

The rearrangement links TRBV5-4 to TRBJ2-3; 8 bases map to TRBD2. V lost 0 bases, J lost 4 bases, and 13 bases stayed unmatched. CDR3 length: 18 residues. CDR1 and CDR2 from the germline V gene are SGHNT and YYREEE (reference sequence). CDR3 sequence reads: CASSLGLAGGIRADTQYF. CDR3 nucleotides: TGTGCCAGCAGCTTGGGACTCGCGGGAGGTATTAGGGCAGATACGCAGTATTTT.

The chain is built from TRBV5-1 and TRBJ2-3; 12 nucleotides line up with TRBD2. The CDR3 is 19 amino acids. J lost 0 bases, V lost 4 bases, and 12 bases had no gene match. Per the germline V gene, CDR1 is SGHRS and CDR2 is YFSETQ. The CDR3 spells CASSPIPGLAGSSTDTQYF. The CDR3 DNA reads as TGCGCCAGCAGCCCGATCCCGGGACTAGCGGGCTCTAGCACAGATACGCAGTATTTT. The full variable domain, rest sourced from reference TRBV5-1 and TRBJ2-3, is KAGVTQTPRYLIKTRGQQVTLSCSPISGHRSVSWYQQTPGQGLQFLFEYFSETQRNKGNFPGRFSGRQFSNSRSEMNVSTLELGDSALYLCASSPIPGLAGSSTDTQYFGPGTRLTVL.

In its sample, this clone was seen once. The chain carries TRBV6-6 and TRBJ2-1; 7 bases align to TRBD2. Per the germline V gene, CDR1 is MNHNY and CDR2 is SVGAGI (reference sequence). This CDR3 contains 16 residues. The ends lost 5 bases at V and 6 bases at J; junction bases unmatched: 13. DNA for the CDR3: TGTGCCAGCAGTACCCTAGCGGAATACACGGGCAATGAGCAGTTCTTC. Translated: CASSTLAEYTGNEQFF.

This chain uses TRBV7-2 with TRBJ2-1, with D uncertain. The length of the CDR3 is 14 residues. Germline V CDR1 and CDR2: SGHTA, FQGNSA. Between the trimmed V and J ends, which lost 6 bases and 0 bases, there was a span of 9 bases. DNA for the CDR3: TGTGCCAGCAGGAATTTAAGCTCCTACAATGAGCAGTTCTTC. Translating it yields CASRNLSSYNEQFF. The full variable domain, in which reference TRBV7-2 and TRBJ2-1 provide the parts outside the CDR3, is GAGVSQSPSNKVTEKGKDVELRCDPISGHTALYWYRQSLGQGLEFLIYFQGNSAPDKSGLPSDRFSAERTGGSVSTLTIQRTQQEDSAVYLCASRNLSSYNEQFFGPGTRLTVL.

V usage is TRBV5-1 and J usage is TRBJ2-5; D perhaps matches TRBD1 (6 bases). Germline loops: CDR1 SGHRS, CDR2 YFSETQ. Trimming left V 4 bases short and J 0 bases short, with 10 bases between. The CDR3 runs to 14 residues. The CDR3 spells CASSRTGYQETQYF. CDR3 DNA sequence: TGCGCCAGCAGCCGCACAGGGTACCAAGAGACCCAGTACTTC.

This chain uses TRBV7-2 with TRBJ2-7, with 10 bases identical to TRBD2. The CDR3 loop spans 15 amino acids. Germline V CDR1 and CDR2: SGHTA, FQGNSA. V was clipped by 5 bases and J by 4 bases; unmatched bases: 8. Here the CDR3 DNA reads TGTGCCAGCAGCCGCGACGGGACTAGCGAATACGAGCAGTACTTC. It is translated as CASSRDGTSEYEQYF.

J is TRBJ1-1 and V is TRBV5-4; 7 bases align to TRBD1. J was trimmed by 5 bases and V by 4 bases; bases with no gene match: 8. Per germline, CDR1 SGHNT and CDR2 YYREEE (reference sequence). This CDR3 comprises 14 residues. The CDR3 sequence: CASSVYRGPTEAFF. The CDR3 bases are TGTGCCAGCAGCGTGTACAGGGGACCTACTGAAGCTTTCTTT.

This chain uses TRBV11-2 with TRBJ2-7, with D tentatively TRBD2 (6 bases). This CDR3 spans 17 amino acids. Trimming shortened V by 5 bases and J by 5 bases, and 25 bases separated the two germline ends. Germline loops: CDR1 SGHAT, CDR2 FQNNGV. For the CDR3, the DNA is TGTGCCAGCAGCCACCGAGGAGGGCAGGGTGGTATCGACGAGCAGTACTTC. Its protein is CASSHRGGQGGIDEQYF. Full variable domain (rest looked up from reference TRBV11-2 and TRBJ2-7): EAGVAQSPRYKIIEKRQSVAFWCNPISGHATLYWYQQILGQGPKLLIQFQNNGVVDDSQLPKDRFSAERLKGVDSTLKIQPAKLEDSAVYLCASSHRGGQGGIDEQYFGPGTRLTVT.

This clone was observed a handful of times. This chain connects TRBV7-9 to TRBJ1-2; 8 nucleotides line up with TRBD1. Germline V lookup: CDR1 SEHNR, CDR2 FQNEAQ (reference sequence). Trimming took 4 bases from V and 7 from J; bases not matched to a gene: 11. CDR3 length: 15 amino acids. CDR3 protein: CASSSTMGTGAGYTF. CDR3 sequence (DNA): TGTGCCAGCAGCTCAACGATGGGGACAGGAGCTGGCTACACCTTC.

The genes are TRBV19 and TRBJ2-1; 10 nucleotides align to TRBD1. Germline CDR1 is LNHDA and CDR2 is SQIVND (reference sequence). Losses at the gene ends were 6 bases for V and 3 bases for J; bases not matched to a gene: 5. The CDR3 runs to 15 residues. The CDR3 DNA sequence: TGTGCCAGTAGCCCCGGGACAGGGGACTACAATGAGCAGTTCTTC. Translating gives CASSPGTGDYNEQFF.

For the CDR3, the DNA is TGTGCCAGCAGCTTTAAGAACCCTATGGGCTATGGCTACACCTTC. This gives the protein CASSFKNPMGYGYTF. This rearrangement joins TRBV11-1 to TRBJ1-2; D remains unclear. The germline V gene encodes CDR1 SGHAT and CDR2 FQDESV (reference sequence). The CDR3 sequence is 15 residues long. V lost 3 bases and J lost 4, with 15 bases in between.

The J gene is TRBJ1-2, the V gene TRBV4-1; D is undetermined. CDR3 size: 15 residues. Trimming stripped 4 bases from V and 0 bases from J, with 12 bases between. Germline values: CDR1 MGHRA, CDR2 YSYEKL. CDR3: CASSLYQDSNYGYTF. As DNA, the CDR3 is TGCGCCAGCAGCCTCTATCAGGACTCTAACTATGGCTACACCTTC.